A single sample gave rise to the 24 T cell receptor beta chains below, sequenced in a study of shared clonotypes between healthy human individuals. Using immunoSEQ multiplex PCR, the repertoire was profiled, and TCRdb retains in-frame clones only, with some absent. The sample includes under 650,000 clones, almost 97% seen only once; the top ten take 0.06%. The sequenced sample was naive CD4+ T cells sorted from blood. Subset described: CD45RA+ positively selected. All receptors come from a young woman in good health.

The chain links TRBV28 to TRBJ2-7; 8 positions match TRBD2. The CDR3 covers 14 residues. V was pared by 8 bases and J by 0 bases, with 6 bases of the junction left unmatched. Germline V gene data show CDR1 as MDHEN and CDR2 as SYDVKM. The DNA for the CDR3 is TGTGCCAGCTCTAGCGGGCAAAGCTCCTACGAGCAGTACTTC. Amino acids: CASSSGQSSYEQYF. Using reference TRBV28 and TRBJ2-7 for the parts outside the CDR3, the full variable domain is DVKVTQSSRYLVKRTGEKVFLECVQDMDHENMFWYRQDPGLGLRLIYFSYDVKMKEKGDIPEGYSVSREKKERFSLILESASTNQTSMYLCASSSGQSSYEQYFGPGTRLTVT.

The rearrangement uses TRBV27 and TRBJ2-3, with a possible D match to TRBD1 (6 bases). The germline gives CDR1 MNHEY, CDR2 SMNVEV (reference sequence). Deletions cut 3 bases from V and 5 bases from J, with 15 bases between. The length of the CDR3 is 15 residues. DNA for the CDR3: TGTGCCAGCAGTTTGAAGCAGGGGCGCAGAGATACGCAGTATTTT. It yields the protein CASSLKQGRRDTQYF.

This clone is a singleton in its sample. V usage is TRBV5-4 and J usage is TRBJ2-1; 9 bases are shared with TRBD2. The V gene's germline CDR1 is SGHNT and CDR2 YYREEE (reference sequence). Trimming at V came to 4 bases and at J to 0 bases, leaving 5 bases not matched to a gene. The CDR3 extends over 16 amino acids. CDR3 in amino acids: CASSGGSGSSYNEQFF. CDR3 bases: TGTGCCAGCAGCGGGGGTAGCGGGAGCTCCTACAATGAGCAGTTCTTC. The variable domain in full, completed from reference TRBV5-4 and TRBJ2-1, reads ETGVTQSPTHLIKTRGQQVTLRCSSQSGHNTVSWYQQALGQGPQFIFQYYREEENGRGNFPPRFSGLQFPNYSSELNVNALELDDSALYLCASSGGSGSSYNEQFFGPGTRLTVL.

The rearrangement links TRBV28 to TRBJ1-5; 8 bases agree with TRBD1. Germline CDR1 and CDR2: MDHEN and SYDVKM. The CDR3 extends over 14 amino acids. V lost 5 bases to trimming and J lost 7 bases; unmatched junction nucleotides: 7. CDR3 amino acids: CASSRQGFAQPQHF. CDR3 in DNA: TGTGCCAGCAGTCGACAGGGGTTTGCGCAGCCCCAGCATTTT.

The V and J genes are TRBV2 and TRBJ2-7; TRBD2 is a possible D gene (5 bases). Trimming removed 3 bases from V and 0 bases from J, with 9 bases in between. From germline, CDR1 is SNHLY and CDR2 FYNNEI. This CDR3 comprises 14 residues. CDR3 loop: CASSEPADSYEQYF. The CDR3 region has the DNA TGTGCCAGCAGTGAGCCAGCGGACTCCTACGAGCAGTACTTC.

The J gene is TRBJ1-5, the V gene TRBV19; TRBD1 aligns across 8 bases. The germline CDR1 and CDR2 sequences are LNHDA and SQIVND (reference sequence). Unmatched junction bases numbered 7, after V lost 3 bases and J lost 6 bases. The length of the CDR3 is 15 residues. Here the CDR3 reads CASSIAQGAGQPQHF. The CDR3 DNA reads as TGTGCCAGTAGTATCGCGCAGGGGGCAGGTCAGCCCCAGCATTTT.

The CDR3 nucleotides read TGTGCCAGCGGCAGGACAGGCAATACCTACGAGCAGTACTTC. It encodes CASGRTGNTYEQYF. The V call is TRBV6-5, the J call TRBJ2-7, with TRBD1 matching 7 bases. Germline V gives CDR1 MNHEY, CDR2 SVGAGI. The CDR3 totals 14 residues. The V gene end was trimmed by 8 bases and the J gene end by 2 bases; junction bases not matched to a gene: 9.

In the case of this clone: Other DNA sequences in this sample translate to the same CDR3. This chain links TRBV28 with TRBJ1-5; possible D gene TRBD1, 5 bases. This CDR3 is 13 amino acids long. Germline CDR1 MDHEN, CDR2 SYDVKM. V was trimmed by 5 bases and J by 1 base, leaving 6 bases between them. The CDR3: CASSRDSNQPQHF. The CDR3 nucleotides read TGTGCCAGCAGTAGGGACAGCAATCAGCCCCAGCATTTT.

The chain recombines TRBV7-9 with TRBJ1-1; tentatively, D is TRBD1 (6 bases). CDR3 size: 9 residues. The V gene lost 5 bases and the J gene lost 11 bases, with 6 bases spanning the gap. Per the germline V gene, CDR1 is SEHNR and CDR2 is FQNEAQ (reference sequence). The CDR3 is CASSQGAFF. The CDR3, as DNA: TGTGCCAGCAGCCAGGGGGCTTTCTTT. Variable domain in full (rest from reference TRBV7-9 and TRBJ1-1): DTGVSQNPRHKITKRGQNVTFRCDPISEHNRLYWYRQTLGQGPEFLTYFQNEAQLEKSRLLSDRFSAERPKGSFSTLEIQRTEQGDSAMYLCASSQGAFFGQGTRLTVV.

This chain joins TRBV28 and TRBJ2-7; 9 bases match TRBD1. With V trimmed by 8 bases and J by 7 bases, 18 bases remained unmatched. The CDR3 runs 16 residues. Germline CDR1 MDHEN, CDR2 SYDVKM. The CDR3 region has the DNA TGTGCCAGCGGACAGGGGTCGGCTAGCGGAGTGGGAGAGCAGTACTTC. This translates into CASGQGSASGVGEQYF. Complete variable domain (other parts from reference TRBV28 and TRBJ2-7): DVKVTQSSRYLVKRTGEKVFLECVQDMDHENMFWYRQDPGLGLRLIYFSYDVKMKEKGDIPEGYSVSREKKERFSLILESASTNQTSMYLCASGQGSASGVGEQYFGPGTRLTVT.

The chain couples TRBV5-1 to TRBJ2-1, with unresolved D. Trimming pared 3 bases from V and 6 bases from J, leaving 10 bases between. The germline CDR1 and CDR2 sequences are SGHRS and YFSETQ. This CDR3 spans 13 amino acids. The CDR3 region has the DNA TGCGCCAGCAGCTGGACCGAGGCCAATGAGCAGTTCTTC. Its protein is CASSWTEANEQFF.

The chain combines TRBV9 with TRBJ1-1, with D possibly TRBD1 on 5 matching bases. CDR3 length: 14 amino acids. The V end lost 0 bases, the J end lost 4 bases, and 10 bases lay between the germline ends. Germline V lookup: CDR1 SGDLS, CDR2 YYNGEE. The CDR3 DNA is TGTGCCAGCAGCGTAGTAGGGGTGGGCACTGAAGCTTTCTTT. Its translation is CASSVVGVGTEAFF. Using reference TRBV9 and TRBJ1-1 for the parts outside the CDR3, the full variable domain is DSGVTQTPKHLITATGQRVTLRCSPRSGDLSVYWYQQSLDQGLQFLIQYYNGEERAKGNILERFSAQQFPDLHSELNLSSLELGDSALYFCASSVVGVGTEAFFGQGTRLTVV.

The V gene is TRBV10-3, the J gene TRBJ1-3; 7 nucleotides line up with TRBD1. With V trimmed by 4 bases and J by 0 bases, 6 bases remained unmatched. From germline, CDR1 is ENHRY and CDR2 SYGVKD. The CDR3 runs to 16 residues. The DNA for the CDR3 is TGTGCCATCAGTGGGCAGGGACAGACCTCTGGAAACACCATATATTTT. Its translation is CAISGQGQTSGNTIYF.

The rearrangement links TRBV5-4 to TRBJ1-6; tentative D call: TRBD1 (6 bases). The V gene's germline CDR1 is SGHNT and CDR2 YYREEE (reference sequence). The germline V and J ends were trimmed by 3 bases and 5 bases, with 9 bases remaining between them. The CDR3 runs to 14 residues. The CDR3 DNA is TGTGCCAGCAGCTACCGGGACAATAATTCACCCCTCCACTTT. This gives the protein CASSYRDNNSPLHF.

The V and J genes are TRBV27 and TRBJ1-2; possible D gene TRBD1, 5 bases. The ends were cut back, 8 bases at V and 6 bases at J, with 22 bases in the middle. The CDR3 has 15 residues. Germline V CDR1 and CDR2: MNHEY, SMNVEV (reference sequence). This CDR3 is CASSAGGAREDGYTF. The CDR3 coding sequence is TGTGCCAGCTCTGCTGGGGGAGCACGGGAGGATGGCTACACCTTC.

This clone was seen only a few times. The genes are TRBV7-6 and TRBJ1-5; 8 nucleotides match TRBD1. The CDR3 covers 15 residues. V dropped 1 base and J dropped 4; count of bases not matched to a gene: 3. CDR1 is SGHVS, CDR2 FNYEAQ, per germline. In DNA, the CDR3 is TGTGCCAGCAGCTTAGGGGACAGGCGAAATCAGCCCCAGCATTTT. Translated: CASSLGDRRNQPQHF. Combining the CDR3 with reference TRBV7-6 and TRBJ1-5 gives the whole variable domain GAGVSQSPRYKVTKRGQDVALRCDPISGHVSLYWYRQALGQGPEFLTYFNYEAQQDKSGLPNDRFSAERPEGSISTLTIQRTEQRDSAMYRCASSLGDRRNQPQHFGDGTRLSIL.

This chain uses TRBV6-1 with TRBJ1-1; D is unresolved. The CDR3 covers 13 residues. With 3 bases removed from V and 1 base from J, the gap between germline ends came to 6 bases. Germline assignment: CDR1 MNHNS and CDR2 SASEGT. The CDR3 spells CASSERENTEAFF. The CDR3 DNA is TGTGCCAGCAGTGAGAGGGAGAACACTGAAGCTTTCTTT.

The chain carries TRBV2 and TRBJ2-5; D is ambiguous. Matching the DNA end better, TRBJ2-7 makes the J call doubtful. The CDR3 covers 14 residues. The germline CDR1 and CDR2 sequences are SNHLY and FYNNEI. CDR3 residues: CASIGFGWHYEQYF. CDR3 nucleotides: TGTGCCAGCATAGGGTTTGGCTGGCACTACGAGCAGTACTTC.

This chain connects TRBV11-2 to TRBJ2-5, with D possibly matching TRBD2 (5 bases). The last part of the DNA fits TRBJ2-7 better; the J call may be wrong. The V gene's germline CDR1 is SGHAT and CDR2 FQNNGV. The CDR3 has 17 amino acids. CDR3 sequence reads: CASTPVRQRRNAYEQYF. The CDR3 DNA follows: TGTGCCAGCACCCCGGTGAGGCAGCGGCGAAACGCCTACGAGCAGTACTTC.

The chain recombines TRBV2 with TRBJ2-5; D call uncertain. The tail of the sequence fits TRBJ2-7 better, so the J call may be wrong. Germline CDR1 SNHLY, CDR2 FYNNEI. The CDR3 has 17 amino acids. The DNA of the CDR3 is TGTGCCAGCATTCTCCCACGGGCTAGTCGGACCACCTACGAGCAGTACTTC. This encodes CASILPRASRTTYEQYF.

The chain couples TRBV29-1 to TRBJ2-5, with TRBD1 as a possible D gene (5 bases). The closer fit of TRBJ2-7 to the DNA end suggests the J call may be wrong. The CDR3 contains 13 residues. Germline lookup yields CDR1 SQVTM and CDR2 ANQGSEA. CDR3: CSVDTTDSYEQYF. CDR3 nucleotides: TGCAGCGTTGATACGACAGATTCCTACGAGCAGTACTTC.

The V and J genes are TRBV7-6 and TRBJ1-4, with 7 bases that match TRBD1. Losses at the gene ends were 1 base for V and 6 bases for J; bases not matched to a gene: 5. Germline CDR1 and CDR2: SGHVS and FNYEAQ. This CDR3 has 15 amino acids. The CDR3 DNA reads TGTGCCAGCAGCTTAGAATGGGGACAGCATGAAAAACTGTTTTTT. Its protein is CASSLEWGQHEKLFF.

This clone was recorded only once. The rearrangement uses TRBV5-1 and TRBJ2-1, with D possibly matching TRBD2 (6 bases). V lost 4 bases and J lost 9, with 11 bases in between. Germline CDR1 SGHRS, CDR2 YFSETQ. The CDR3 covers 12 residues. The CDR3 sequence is CASSQGLREQFF. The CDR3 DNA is TGCGCCAGCAGCCAGGGACTCCGTGAGCAGTTCTTC.

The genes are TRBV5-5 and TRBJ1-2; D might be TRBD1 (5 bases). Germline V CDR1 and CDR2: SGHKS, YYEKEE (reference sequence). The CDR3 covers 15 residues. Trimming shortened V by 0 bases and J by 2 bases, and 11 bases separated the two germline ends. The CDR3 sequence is CASSLEYRLNYGYTF. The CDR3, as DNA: TGTGCCAGCAGCTTGGAATACAGGTTGAACTATGGCTACACCTTC.